Ten or more counts support the clone carrying this TCR beta chain. Its cognate antigen is unknown. Preparation of the TCRbeta library used unique molecular identifiers. TCRdb independently ran MiXCR on the PCR reads; one entry per CDR3 protein. The table shows more than 40,000 distinct CDR3 sequences, with 40% to 60% occurring only once. The sample belongs to a study of T-cell reconstitution after alpha-beta-depleted transplantation in children. Study-level points and caveats: Recipient T cells and thymic progenitors that survived gave rise to the high TCRbeta diversity observed at day 60 in some patients. Most T-cell counts and diversity one year after the transplant came from T cells that were newly produced. Reportedly, roughly two months post-transplant, alpha-beta T cells arose from several hundred expanded graft clones.

J gave up 3 bases and V 4 bases, and 10 bases lay outside the gene matches. The CDR3 is 17 residues long. Germline lookup yields CDR1 MDHEN and CDR2 SYDVKM. The sequence was obtained from a boy younger than two with SCID, due to receive a stem cell transplant. The specimen comprised peripheral blood, sampled before TCRalphabeta/CD19-depleted stem cell transplant. The chain uses TRBV28 and TRBJ1-3; 9 nucleotides line up with TRBD1. CDR3 residues: CASSSPQGATLGNTIYF. CDR3 DNA: TGTGCCAGCAGTTCCCCACAGGGGGCCACTCTTGGAAACACCATATATTTT.